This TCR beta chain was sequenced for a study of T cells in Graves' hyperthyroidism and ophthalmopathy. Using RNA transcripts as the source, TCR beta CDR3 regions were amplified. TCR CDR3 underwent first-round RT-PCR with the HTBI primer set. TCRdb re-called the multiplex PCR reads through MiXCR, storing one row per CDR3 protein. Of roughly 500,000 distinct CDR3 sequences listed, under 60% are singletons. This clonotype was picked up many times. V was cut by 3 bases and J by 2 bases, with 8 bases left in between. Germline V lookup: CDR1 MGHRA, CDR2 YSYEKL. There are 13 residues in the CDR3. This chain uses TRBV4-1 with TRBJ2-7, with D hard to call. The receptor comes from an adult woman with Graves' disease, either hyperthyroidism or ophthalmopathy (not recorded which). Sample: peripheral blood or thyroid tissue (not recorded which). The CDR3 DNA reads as TGCGCCAGCAGCCATGACACAGCCTACGAGCAGTACTTC. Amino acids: CASSHDTAYEQYF.